This TCR beta chain was obtained from a study of graft-versus-host responses after intestinal transplantation. Worth noting for this clone: Its antigen is still unknown.

The method was immunoSEQ multiplex PCR; TCRdb's version includes in-frame clones alone and lacks a portion of them. This sample has approximately 90,000 clones; around 93% occur once, and the top ten carry about 8%. V dropped 8 bases and J dropped 0 bases, with 6 bases sitting between them. The germline V gene has CDR1 MNHEY and CDR2 SVGAGI. The CDR3 contains 12 residues. The sample consisted of unstimulated CD8+ T cells sorted from spleen or lymph node cells, taken before transplant. J is TRBJ2-3 and V is TRBV6-5, with TRBD1 as a possible D gene (5 bases). The TCR sequence derives from a human donor who was the organ donor for an intestinal transplant. This CDR3 reads CASGASTDTQYF. The CDR3 bases are TGTGCCAGCGGGGCCAGCACAGATACGCAGTATTTT.